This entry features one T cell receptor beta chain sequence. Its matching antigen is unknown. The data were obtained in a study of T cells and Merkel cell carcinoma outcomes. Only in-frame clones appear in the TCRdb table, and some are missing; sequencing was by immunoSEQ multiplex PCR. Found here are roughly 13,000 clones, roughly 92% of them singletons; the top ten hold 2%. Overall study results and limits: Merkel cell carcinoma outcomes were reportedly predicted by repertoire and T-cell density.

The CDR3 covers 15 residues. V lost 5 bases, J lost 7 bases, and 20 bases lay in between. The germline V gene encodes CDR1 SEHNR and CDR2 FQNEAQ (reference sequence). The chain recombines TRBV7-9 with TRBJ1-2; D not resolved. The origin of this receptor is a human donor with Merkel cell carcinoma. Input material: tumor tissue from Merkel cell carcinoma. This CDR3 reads CASSPEVGRASGYTF. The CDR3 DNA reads TGTGCCAGCAGCCCTGAGGTGGGGAGGGCCTCTGGCTACACCTTC.